Each of the 26 T cell receptor beta chains below was sequenced from the same sample in a study of T cell responses to AZD1222 COVID-19 vaccine. The repertoire was sequenced with immunoSEQ multiplex PCR; TCRdb's copy has only in-frame clones and lacks some. The table records about 110,000 clones, roughly 90% of them present only once. Here the sequenced sample was peripheral blood, taken on day 0 of MenACWY control vaccination. The receptors come from an adult in good health.

CDR3 coding DNA: TGTGCCAGCTCACCGGCGGTGAACACCGGGGAGCTGTTTTTT. Translation gives CASSPAVNTGELFF. The rearrangement joins TRBV18 to TRBJ2-2; D remains unclear. The CDR3 is 14 residues long. The V gene lost 3 bases and the J gene lost 1 base, with 6 bases spanning the gap. CDR1 and CDR2 from the germline V gene are KGHSH and LQKENI.

This chain joins TRBV11-2 and TRBJ1-3; weak D call: TRBD1 (5 bases). The length of the CDR3 is 15 residues. The V gene's germline CDR1 is SGHAT and CDR2 FQNNGV. Trimming stripped 5 bases from V and 4 bases from J, with 15 bases between. CDR3 loop: CASSIIQGTGNTIYF. The CDR3 DNA reads as TGTGCCAGCAGCATCATCCAGGGTACCGGAAACACCATATATTTT.

J is TRBJ1-3 and V is TRBV2, with 8 bases fitting TRBD1. The germline V gene encodes CDR1 SNHLY and CDR2 FYNNEI. Trimming at V came to 6 bases and at J to 4 bases, leaving 2 bases not matched to a gene. There are 13 residues in the CDR3. This chain's CDR3 is CASRRQGGNTIYF. The CDR3 DNA is TGTGCCAGCAGGCGACAGGGGGGAAACACCATATATTTT. Full variable domain (remainder filled in from reference TRBV2 and TRBJ1-3): EPEVTQTPSHQVTQMGQEVILRCVPISNHLYFYWYRQILGQKVEFLVSFYNNEISEKSEIFDDQFSVERPDGSNFTLKIRSTKLEDSAMYFCASRRQGGNTIYFGEGSWLTVV.

The chain carries TRBV6-5 and TRBJ1-5; weak D call: TRBD1 (5 bases). The CDR3 spans 14 residues. Trimming shortened V by 7 bases and J by 1 base, and 11 bases separated the two germline ends. Germline lookup yields CDR1 MNHEY and CDR2 SVGAGI. CDR3 DNA sequence: TGTGCCAGCATCGGGACGGCAAGCAATCAGCCCCAGCATTTT. This codes for CASIGTASNQPQHF.

The chain is built from TRBV6-4 and TRBJ1-2, with 8 bases identical to TRBD1. V gave up 7 bases and J gave up 8 bases; unmatched junction bases: 9. The CDR3 has 13 amino acids. CDR1 MRHNA and CDR2 SNTAGT come from the germline V gene. The CDR3, as DNA: TGTGCCAGCACTTCGGGACAGGTCTACGGCTACACCTTC. It translates to CASTSGQVYGYTF.

The V call is TRBV4-3, the J call TRBJ1-4; 11 bases agree with TRBD1. From germline, CDR1 is LGHNA and CDR2 YSLEER. J lost 8 bases, V lost 4 bases, and 9 bases had no gene match. The CDR3 has 16 residues. Written as DNA, the CDR3 is TGCGCCAGCAGCCGGCGACCCGGGACAGGGGGAGAAAAACTGTTTTTT. This encodes CASSRRPGTGGEKLFF.

V and J are TRBV7-3 and TRBJ2-1; the D gene is possibly TRBD1 (6 bases). Trimming took 6 bases from V and 6 from J, leaving 21 bases between them. The germline V gene encodes CDR1 SGHTA and CDR2 FQGTGA. CDR3 length: 16 residues. CDR3 residues: CASSSEDSPVGNEQFF. As DNA, the CDR3 is TGTGCCAGCAGTTCAGAGGACAGTCCGGTTGGCAATGAGCAGTTCTTC.

The chain has TRBV6-5 and TRBJ1-2, with D possibly matching TRBD1 (6 bases). Trimming shortened V by 6 bases and J by 4 bases, and 12 bases separated the two germline ends. Germline V gene sequence: CDR1 MNHEY, CDR2 SVGAGI. This CDR3 has 13 amino acids. The CDR3 nucleotides read TGTGCCAGCAGCCCACAGGGCCCCTATGGCTACACCTTC. Translated: CASSPQGPYGYTF.

The chain uses TRBV28 and TRBJ2-3; no firm D call. Per the germline V gene, CDR1 is MDHEN and CDR2 is SYDVKM. This CDR3 is built from 19 residues. V lost 3 bases to trimming and J lost 1 base, with 23 bases between them. This CDR3 is CASSFRLLKFDRRTDTQYF. The CDR3 DNA follows: TGTGCCAGCAGTTTTAGGTTATTAAAGTTTGATAGGCGCACAGATACGCAGTATTTT.

The rearrangement joins TRBV5-1 to TRBJ1-4; a possible D gene is TRBD1 (6 bases). The CDR3 covers 15 residues. V lost 4 bases to trimming and J lost 8 bases, with 18 bases between them. Germline V gives CDR1 SGHRS, CDR2 YFSETQ. The CDR3 protein is CASSPDGGAGEKLFF. The CDR3 DNA follows: TGCGCCAGCAGCCCAGACGGGGGGGCCGGGGAAAAACTGTTTTTT.

By share of the sample, this clone is medium-sized. V gene TRBV19 combines with J gene TRBJ2-2; D may be TRBD1 (6 bases). The V end was cut by 7 bases, the J end by 4 bases, with 10 bases between. The CDR3 spans 13 residues. Germline loops: CDR1 LNHDA, CDR2 SQIVND (reference sequence). CDR3 loop: CASTGAATGELFF. CDR3 in DNA: TGTGCCAGTACAGGGGCGGCCACCGGGGAGCTGTTTTTT.

The chain links TRBV27 to TRBJ1-1, with D possibly matching TRBD1 (5 bases). V lost 5 bases to trimming and J lost 4 bases, with 17 bases between them. There are 15 residues in the CDR3. CDR1 and CDR2 (germline): MNHEY, SMNVEV (reference sequence). CDR3: CASSLLRPGGTEAFF. In nucleotides, the CDR3 is TGTGCCAGCAGTCTCTTGCGGCCCGGGGGCACTGAAGCTTTCTTT.

Remarks on this clone: One end of the junction does not line up with germline, which may come from a read error. The chain carries TRBV18 and TRBJ1-6, with D uncertain. The CDR3 runs 12 residues. Germline V gene data show CDR1 as KGHSH and CDR2 as LQKENI. The CDR3 loop is CASSSPPSPLHF. CDR3 in DNA: TGTGCCAGCTCATCACCTCCTTCACCCCTCCACTTT.

The chain employs TRBV7-2 and TRBJ2-7; TRBD1 matches 8 bases. J gave up 0 bases and V 4 bases, and 8 bases lay outside the gene matches. The CDR3 sequence is 16 residues long. The germline V gene encodes CDR1 SGHTA and CDR2 FQGNSA. The CDR3 DNA reads as TGTGCCAGCAGCTCATCCGGGACAGGAGGCTCCTACGAGCAGTACTTC. It codes for CASSSSGTGGSYEQYF. Combining the CDR3 with reference TRBV7-2 and TRBJ2-7 gives the whole variable domain GAGVSQSPSNKVTEKGKDVELRCDPISGHTALYWYRQSLGQGLEFLIYFQGNSAPDKSGLPSDRFSAERTGGSVSTLTIQRTQQEDSAVYLCASSSSGTGGSYEQYFGPGTRLTVT.

The DNA for the CDR3 is TGTGCCACCAGTGACTTGAACAGCTACGAGCAGTACTTC. Amino acid sequence: CATSDLNSYEQYF. The chain links TRBV24-1 to TRBJ2-7; D not resolved. V was clipped by 4 bases and J by 3 bases, with 9 bases between them. Germline CDR1 reads KGHDR; CDR2 reads SFDVKD. This CDR3 contains 13 residues.

In DNA form, the CDR3 reads TGTGCCAGCAGCATACTAGCGGGGGACTCCACAGATACGCAGTATTTT. As protein: CASSILAGDSTDTQYF. The chain joins TRBV11-2 to TRBJ2-3; 11 positions match TRBD2. From germline, CDR1 is SGHAT and CDR2 FQNNGV. This CDR3 has 16 amino acids. J gave up 2 bases and V 5 bases, and 6 bases lay outside the gene matches.

The gene calls are TRBV6-2 or TRBV6-3 and TRBJ1-1; D is unclear. The CDR3 loop spans 13 amino acids. With 2 bases removed from V and 5 bases from J, the gap between germline ends came to 9 bases. Per germline, CDR1 MNHEY and CDR2 SVGEGT. CDR3 DNA sequence: TGTGCCAGCAGTTACGTTGAGGGAACTGAAGCTTTCTTT. The encoded protein is CASSYVEGTEAFF.

The gene calls are TRBV9 and TRBJ2-7; 9 bases line up with TRBD1. The CDR3 runs to 14 residues. Germline CDR1 is SGDLS and CDR2 is YYNGEE. The trim removed 2 bases at V and 2 bases at J, leaving 2 bases unmatched. CDR3 in amino acids: CASSVGQGTYEQYF. CDR3 coding DNA: TGTGCCAGCAGCGTGGGACAGGGAACCTACGAGCAGTACTTC.

This clone occurred a few times. The genes are TRBV28 and TRBJ1-2, with D possibly being TRBD1 (6 bases). V shed 4 bases and J shed 5 bases, with 26 bases lying between them. This CDR3 spans 18 amino acids. From germline, CDR1 is MDHEN and CDR2 SYDVKM. CDR3 region: CASSSRGTRPPRGYGYTF. In DNA, the CDR3 is TGTGCCAGCAGTTCGCGCGGGACAAGACCTCCAAGAGGGTATGGCTACACCTTC.

The chain recombines TRBV4-3 with TRBJ1-3; D is uncertain. Germline V gene sequence: CDR1 LGHNA, CDR2 YSLEER. The V end lost 2 bases, the J end lost 0 bases, and 11 bases lay between the germline ends. The CDR3 is 16 residues long. The CDR3 DNA reads as TGCGCCAGCAGCCAAAGCCGGCCTGCCTCTGGAAACACCATATATTTT. Its protein product is CASSQSRPASGNTIYF.

The V and J genes are TRBV4-1 and TRBJ2-1; D may be TRBD1 (5 bases). The CDR3 sequence is 15 residues long. V lost 4 bases to trimming and J lost 7 bases, with 17 bases between them. Germline V lookup: CDR1 MGHRA, CDR2 YSYEKL. CDR3 nucleotides: TGCGCCAGCAGCCCGTTAATAGCAGGGAAGAATGAGCAGTTCTTC. Its protein product is CASSPLIAGKNEQFF.

The chain couples TRBV15 to TRBJ2-3, with D tentatively TRBD1 (6 bases). The CDR3 loop spans 13 amino acids. V was shortened by 8 bases and J by 1 base, with 10 bases between the two germline ends. Germline V gene sequence: CDR1 LNHNV, CDR2 YYDKDF (reference sequence). The CDR3 region is CATGGHRTDTQYF. Here the CDR3 DNA reads TGTGCCACCGGGGGACACCGCACAGATACGCAGTATTTT. The variable domain in full, completed from reference TRBV15 and TRBJ2-3, reads DAMVIQNPRYQVTQFGKPVTLSCSQTLNHNVMYWYQQKSSQAPKLLFHYYDKDFNNEADTPDNFQSRRPNTSFCFLDIRSPGLGDTAMYLCATGGHRTDTQYFGPGTRLTVL.

CDR3 in DNA: TGCGCCAGCAGCTTGGGGTATGCGGGAGGGACAGATACGCAGTATTTT. Translating it yields CASSLGYAGGTDTQYF. The chain combines TRBV5-1 with TRBJ2-3, with 9 bases aligning to TRBD2. Germline V gene lookup returns CDR1 SGHRS and CDR2 YFSETQ. Trimming removed 0 bases from V and 3 bases from J; junction bases left unmatched: 5. This CDR3 contains 16 residues.

The V gene is TRBV6-6, the J gene TRBJ2-7, with TRBD2 as a possible D gene (7 bases). The CDR3 extends over 13 amino acids. V gave up 7 bases and J gave up 6 bases, with 16 bases separating them. Germline CDR1 and CDR2: MNHNY and SVGAGI (reference sequence). CDR3 bases: TGTGCCAGCACCGACCGGGGGGCTCGCGAGCAGTACTTC. This encodes CASTDRGAREQYF.

The gene calls are TRBV7-2 and TRBJ2-7; TRBD2 is a possible D gene (5 bases). The CDR3 consists of 14 residues. V was cut by 4 bases and J by 0 bases, with 10 bases left in between. Germline CDR1 is SGHTA and CDR2 is FQGNSA. The CDR3: CASSSRESSYEQYF. CDR3 coding DNA: TGTGCCAGCAGCTCTAGGGAGAGCTCCTACGAGCAGTACTTC.

The chain combines TRBV15 with TRBJ2-1, with D unclear. The V and J ends lost 5 bases and 5 bases respectively, with 13 bases between them. The CDR3 totals 14 residues. Germline CDR1 reads LNHNV; CDR2 reads YYDKDF (reference sequence). The CDR3 DNA reads TGTGCCACCAGCGTTAAGCACGTCAACAATGAGCAGTTCTTC. This codes for CATSVKHVNNEQFF.